This is a list of T cell receptor beta chains from one sample in a study of molecular identifiers for immune sequencing clone quantification. MiXCR was run by TCRdb on the PCR reads, yielding one entry per CDR3 protein. This sample carries about 510,000 distinct CDR3 sequences, around 21% of them seen once, and the ten largest clones take roughly 0.81%. Sequenced: naive CD8+ T cells from blood, with Jurkat cell RNA spiked in. Source of these receptors: a human donor in good health. Some libraries in this study had Jurkat cell RNA spiked in. CDR3s include the opening cysteine and the closing phenylalanine or tryptophan. Fields, in order: CDR3 protein, CDR3 DNA, V gene, D gene, clone size, J gene. A D gene is named only where the DNA matches it firmly. Clone size, where shown, is once, few, many, or a class for clones that have expanded.

cdr3_aa: CASSLGLGGGGTADTQYF; cdr3_nt: TGTGCCAGCAGCTTAGGACTCGGTGGCGGGGGGACCGCAGATACGCAGTATTTT; v_call: TRBV13; d_call: TRBD2; clone_size: many; j_call: TRBJ2-3
cdr3_aa: CSARDIQYEQYF; cdr3_nt: TGCAGTGCCCGGGACATCCAATACGAGCAGTACTTC; v_call: TRBV20-1; d_call: .; clone_size: many; j_call: TRBJ2-7
cdr3_aa: CASTTGTGVYEQYF; cdr3_nt: TGTGCCAGCACCACCGGGACAGGGGTCTACGAGCAGTACTTC; v_call: TRBV6-2/TRBV6-3; d_call: TRBD1; clone_size: few; j_call: TRBJ2-7
cdr3_aa: CASSSSGLAGVHEQYF; cdr3_nt: TGTGCCAGTAGTTCCTCGGGACTAGCGGGAGTGCACGAGCAGTACTTC; v_call: TRBV19; d_call: TRBD2; clone_size: .; j_call: TRBJ2-7
cdr3_aa: CASSLISGRRPISQETQYF; cdr3_nt: TGTGCCAGCAGCCTCATTAGCGGGAGGCGACCTATTTCTCAAGAGACCCAGTACTTC; v_call: TRBV6-6; d_call: TRBD2; clone_size: many; j_call: TRBJ2-5
cdr3_aa: CASTSGSPYEQYF; cdr3_nt: TGTGCCAGCACTAGCGGGAGTCCCTACGAGCAGTACTTC; v_call: TRBV6-2/TRBV6-3; d_call: TRBD2; clone_size: few; j_call: TRBJ2-7
cdr3_aa: CASGRSNREILMNTEAFF; cdr3_nt: TGTGCCAGCGGCCGGTCTAATAGGGAGATTTTAATGAACACTGAAGCTTTCTTT; v_call: TRBV6-1; d_call: .; clone_size: few; j_call: TRBJ1-1
cdr3_aa: CASSHTTGSTNEKLFF; cdr3_nt: TGCGCCAGCAGCCACACCACGGGGTCAACTAATGAAAAACTGTTTTTT; v_call: TRBV4-3; d_call: .; clone_size: many; j_call: TRBJ1-4
cdr3_aa: CASSVAESHIQYF; cdr3_nt: TGTGCCAGCAGTGTTGCGGAATCCCACATTCAGTACTTC; v_call: TRBV2; d_call: .; clone_size: many; j_call: TRBJ2-4
cdr3_aa: CASSLSRLAGDEQYF; cdr3_nt: TGTGCCAGCAGTCTTAGTAGACTAGCGGGCGACGAGCAGTACTTC; v_call: TRBV13; d_call: TRBD2; clone_size: many; j_call: TRBJ2-7
cdr3_aa: CSVEKTDSYNEQFF; cdr3_nt: TGCAGCGTTGAAAAGACAGACTCCTACAATGAGCAGTTCTTC; v_call: TRBV29-1; d_call: .; clone_size: few; j_call: TRBJ2-1
cdr3_aa: CAGSPALRGHEQYF; cdr3_nt: TGTGCCGGCAGCCCTGCCCTCAGGGGACACGAGCAGTACTTC; v_call: TRBV7-9; d_call: .; clone_size: .; j_call: TRBJ2-7
cdr3_aa: CSAEREGNEQFF; cdr3_nt: TGCAGTGCTGAGCGGGAGGGCAATGAGCAGTTCTTC; v_call: TRBV20-1; d_call: TRBD2; clone_size: .; j_call: TRBJ2-1
cdr3_aa: CASSEALWEGAGDTQYF; cdr3_nt: TGTGCCAGCAGTGAAGCGCTATGGGAGGGGGCAGGAGATACGCAGTATTTT; v_call: TRBV6-1; d_call: .; clone_size: .; j_call: TRBJ2-3
cdr3_aa: CASSVGTGLDEQYF; cdr3_nt: TGTGCCAGCAGTGTGGGGACAGGGTTGGACGAGCAGTACTTC; v_call: TRBV28; d_call: TRBD1; clone_size: few; j_call: TRBJ2-7
cdr3_aa: CASSQLQLMNTEAFF; cdr3_nt: TGCGCCAGCAGCCAATTACAGCTGATGAACACTGAAGCTTTCTTT; v_call: TRBV4-1; d_call: .; clone_size: many; j_call: TRBJ1-1
cdr3_aa: CASSQDSGNYGYTF; cdr3_nt: TGCGCCAGCAGCCAAGATTCAGGGAACTATGGCTACACCTTC; v_call: TRBV4-3; d_call: .; clone_size: many; j_call: TRBJ1-2
cdr3_aa: CASSFRGFGETQYF; cdr3_nt: TGTGCCAGCAGTTTCCGGGGATTCGGAGAGACCCAGTACTTC; v_call: TRBV12-3/TRBV12-4; d_call: .; clone_size: few; j_call: TRBJ2-5
cdr3_aa: CASTVWGTDNPFAPDTQYF; cdr3_nt: TGTGCCAGCACTGTGTGGGGGACCGACAATCCCTTTGCCCCAGATACGCAGTATTTT; v_call: TRBV28; d_call: .; clone_size: .; j_call: TRBJ2-3
cdr3_aa: CSARVASGSPWQETQYF; cdr3_nt: TGCAGTGCTAGAGTGGCTAGCGGGAGCCCGTGGCAAGAGACCCAGTACTTC; v_call: TRBV20-1; d_call: TRBD2; clone_size: many; j_call: TRBJ2-5
cdr3_aa: CASSLVASWYYPSSVRDEQYF; cdr3_nt: TGTGCCAGCAGCTTGGTTGCTTCGTGGTACTACCCCTCCTCCGTCCGGGACGAGCAGTACTTC; v_call: TRBV5-3; d_call: .; clone_size: .; j_call: TRBJ2-7
cdr3_aa: CASSPWKGSTGAFF; cdr3_nt: TGCGCCAGCAGCCCTTGGAAGGGTAGCACTGGAGCTTTCTTT; v_call: TRBV4-3; d_call: .; clone_size: .; j_call: TRBJ1-1
cdr3_aa: CACTPAGGGAWTGELFF; cdr3_nt: TGTGCCTGCACTCCGGCGGGCGGGGGGGCTTGGACCGGGGAGCTGTTTTTT; v_call: TRBV30; d_call: TRBD2; clone_size: .; j_call: TRBJ2-2